Here is one T cell receptor (beta chain) with its context. Its antigen is unknown. The sample is drawn from a study of T cell responses to AZD1222 COVID-19 vaccine. Study-wide results and limits: There were repertoire samples only from the period after the peak T cell response. Possibly, clonal diversity was underestimated; donors were largely white British and included more females. Increases in Spike-specific TCR breadth and depth were seen after two AZD1222 doses. Baseline seropositives among AZD1222 recipients totaled only 6 or 7.

Germline V gene sequence: CDR1 MNHNY, CDR2 SVGAGI (reference sequence). Trimming cost V 2 bases and J 7 bases, with 14 bases left between them. The length of the CDR3 is 14 residues. Sequencing used immunoSEQ multiplex PCR; TCRdb keeps in-frame clones, though not all of them. The sample includes 150,000 or so clones, around 94% of them seen just once. This clonotype originated in an adult in good health. The V gene is TRBV6-6, the J gene TRBJ1-1; no reliable D call. The sample was peripheral blood, taken on day 0 of AZD1222 vaccination. This CDR3 is CASSYAKRVGEAFF. The CDR3 DNA reads as TGTGCCAGCAGTTACGCGAAAAGGGTGGGTGAAGCTTTCTTT.